The clone carrying this T cell receptor (beta chain) was seen just once. Clones were read by immunoSEQ multiplex PCR, and TCRdb kept only the in-frame ones, dropping some. The sample shows approximately 41,000 clones, about 90% of them seen only once. The data were taken from a study of blood T cell repertoires in COVID-19. Study-wide context: Acute-phase and convalescent COVID-19 samples originated in the United States, Italy and Spain. Nucleic acid was either cDNA or gDNA, and it came from T cells, B-cell-depleted T cells, or PBMCs.

Germline values: CDR1 SGHAT, CDR2 FQNNGV. This CDR3 has 14 amino acids. V lost 2 bases, J lost 0 bases, and 7 bases lay in between. The sequenced sample was peripheral blood. The rearrangement links TRBV11-2 to TRBJ1-1; D gene uncertain. This clonotype originated in a woman between 35 and 50 years old with acute or convalescent COVID-19. For the CDR3, the DNA is TGTGCCAGCAGCTTATACAGTATGAACACTGAAGCTTTCTTT. Translating it yields CASSLYSMNTEAFF.